This T cell receptor beta chain was sequenced during a study of T cells in Graves' hyperthyroidism and ophthalmopathy. Study information: At the time of initial diagnosis and before any treatment, peripheral blood was collected.

The table lists this clonotype with a few counts. V was trimmed by 0 bases and J by 1 base, leaving 10 bases between them. Germline V gene lookup returns CDR1 LGHNA and CDR2 YNFKEQ. The CDR3 length is 16 residues. Amplification yielded TCR beta CDR3 regions, with RNA transcripts as the source. Carried out on the TCR CDR3, a first-round RT-PCR used the HTBI primer set. TCRdb analysed the multiplex PCR reads with MiXCR anew, one entry per CDR3 protein. The table lists approximately 600,000 distinct CDR3 sequences, more than 20% of them singletons. The chain has TRBV4-2 and TRBJ2-4; D tentatively fits TRBD1 or TRBD2 (5 bases each). Sequencing was carried out using blood. This sequence originates from a man younger than 45 with Graves' ophthalmopathy. The CDR3: CASSQDGGVAKNIQYF. The CDR3 DNA reads as TGTGCCAGCAGCCAAGATGGGGGAGTTGCCAAAAACATTCAGTACTTC.